A selection of T cell receptor beta chains follows, all from one sample in a study of T cell responses to AZD1222 COVID-19 vaccine. Profiled with immunoSEQ multiplex PCR; TCRdb holds only in-frame clones, not every one. The profile shows some 98,000 clones, about 88% of them singletons. Sequences were derived from peripheral blood, sampled on day 0 of AZD1222 vaccination. Receptors originate from an adult in good health. Each CDR3 is given with its conserved first and last residue. The D gene is left open where the match is weak. The size field is filled for only some rows; it gives once, few, many or a size class.

clone_size j_call v_call d_call cdr3_nt cdr3_aa
. TRBJ1-2 TRBV28 TRBD1 TGTGCCAGCAGTTCTGGGACAGGGGCCTACACCTTC CASSSGTGAYTF
. TRBJ2-5 TRBV7-2 TRBD2 TGTGCCAGCAGCTTAGCGATTGGGACTAGCGAGGAGACCCAGTACTTC CASSLAIGTSEETQYF
. TRBJ2-1 TRBV6-5 . TGTGCCAGCAGTTACTCGTTGCGGGGGCCCTACAATGAGCAGTTCTTC CASSYSLRGPYNEQFF
. TRBJ1-2 TRBV6-5 TRBD1 TGTGCCAGCAGGCAGGGGGAGTATGGCTACACCTTC CASRQGEYGYTF
. TRBJ1-2 TRBV24-1 . TGTGCCACCAGTGATAGCGGCATGTCCTATGGCTACACCTTC CATSDSGMSYGYTF
. TRBJ1-4 TRBV7-8 TRBD1 TGTGCCAGCAGCCCCACGGACAGGGGGCTAGGGGAAAAACTGTTTTTT CASSPTDRGLGEKLFF
. TRBJ1-2 TRBV12-3/TRBV12-4 TRBD1 TGTGCCAGCAGTTTAAGGACAGGGTACGGCTACACCTTC CASSLRTGYGYTF
. TRBJ2-7 TRBV3-1/TRBV3-2 . TGTGCCAGCAGCCAGGGGACCTACGAGCAGTACTTC CASSQGTYEQYF
. TRBJ1-2 TRBV5-5 TRBD1 TGTGCCAGCAGCCGACCCGGACAGGGGCTCGACTATGGCTACACCTTC CASSRPGQGLDYGYTF
. TRBJ1-1 TRBV7-8 . TGTGCCAGCAGCTTATGGACAAACGGAGGGACTGAAGCTTTCTTT CASSLWTNGGTEAFF
once TRBJ1-2 TRBV7-9 . TGTGCCAGCAGCCAATCCATACAGGGCTTTAATGGCTACACCTTC CASSQSIQGFNGYTF
. TRBJ1-5 TRBV5-8 . TGTGCCAGCAGCCTCAGACAGGTGACGAGGCCCCAGCATTTT CASSLRQVTRPQHF
. TRBJ2-1 TRBV7-3 . TGTGCCAGCAGCTTAACTCTCCAGGTCCTACCCTACAATGAGCAGTTCTTC CASSLTLQVLPYNEQFF
. TRBJ2-1 TRBV4-3 . TGCGCCAGCAGCCAAGAGGGAGGCAGGCAGAATGAGCAGTTCTTC CASSQEGGRQNEQFF
. TRBJ1-6 TRBV7-2 TRBD1 TGTGCCAGCAGACCTCCCGGGACAGGGTTTCTTATGGGGCATTCACCCCTCCACTTT CASRPPGTGFLMGHSPLHF
. TRBJ1-1 TRBV9 TRBD1 TGTGCCAGCAGCGCTTCCGGGACAGGCATAGCTTTCTTT CASSASGTGIAFF
. TRBJ1-3 TRBV6-1 TRBD1 TGTGCCAGCAGTGAGACAGGGGCTTACTCTGGAAACACCATATATTTT CASSETGAYSGNTIYF
. TRBJ1-1 TRBV6-5 . TGTGCCAGCAGTCGGAGTACTGAAGCTTTCTTT CASSRSTEAFF
. TRBJ1-5 TRBV6-1 . TGTGCCAGCAGTGAATTCCCCACCGGGACGAGCAATCAGCCCCAGCATTTT CASSEFPTGTSNQPQHF
. TRBJ2-3 TRBV6-2/TRBV6-3 . TGTGCCAGCAGCTTAACTAACACAGATACGCAGTATTTT CASSLTNTDTQYF
. TRBJ1-5 TRBV28 TRBD1 TGTGCCAGCAGTTTATACAGGGGGCAGGGTCAGCCCCAGCATTTT CASSLYRGQGQPQHF
. TRBJ1-6 TRBV10-3 . TGTGCCATCAGTGCCCAGTTAGATAATTCACCCCTCCACTTT CAISAQLDNSPLHF
few TRBJ1-6 TRBV19 TRBD1 TGTGCCAGTAGTCGGACAGGGGGGTCCTATAATTCACCCCTCCACTTT CASSRTGGSYNSPLHF
. TRBJ1-1 TRBV7-3 TRBD1 TGTGCCAGCAGCGTGGGGACAGGCACTGAAGCTTTCTTT CASSVGTGTEAFF
. TRBJ1-3 TRBV30 TRBD1 TGTGCCTGGAGCGTCACAGGGGGCCAAAACACCATATATTTT CAWSVTGGQNTIYF
. TRBJ2-7 TRBV6-5 . TGTGCCAGCAGTTACCGGCAGGGGACCTACGAGCAGTACTTC CASSYRQGTYEQYF
. TRBJ1-6 TRBV6-5 . TGTGCCAGCAGCCAACTGACCGGGGGAAATTCACCCCTCCACTTT CASSQLTGGNSPLHF
. TRBJ1-2 TRBV7-6 TRBD1 TGTGCCAGCAGCTTAGACCTTCCGGGACAGGGGCATGGCTACACCTTC CASSLDLPGQGHGYTF
. TRBJ2-2 TRBV5-4 TRBD2 TGTGCCAGCAGCCTCGGGTCGGGGGGATCCGGGGAGCTGTTTTTT CASSLGSGGSGELFF
. TRBJ2-3 TRBV13 . TGTGCCAGCAGCTTAGGACCCACAGATACGCAGTATTTT CASSLGPTDTQYF
. TRBJ2-1 TRBV10-1 . TGCGCCAGCAGTGCTCAGGGTAATGAGCAGTTCTTC CASSAQGNEQFF
. TRBJ1-5 TRBV6-5 TRBD1 TGTGCCAGCAGTTACCCCCAGGGGGCGAACAATCAGCCCCAGCATTTT CASSYPQGANNQPQHF
. TRBJ1-2 TRBV10-3 . TGTGCCATCAGTGAAATACCGGGGGTTAACTATGGCTACACCTTC CAISEIPGVNYGYTF
. TRBJ2-7 TRBV7-9 . TGTGCCAGCAGCTTAGGGAGGGGGCGATACGAGCAGTACTTC CASSLGRGRYEQYF
few TRBJ2-7 TRBV7-2 TRBD1 TGTGCCAGCAGCTGGGGGACAGTTAACTACGAGCAGTACTTC CASSWGTVNYEQYF
. TRBJ1-2 TRBV5-6 . TGTGCCAGCAGCGGCGCGGGTTACTTCTATGGCTACACCTTC CASSGAGYFYGYTF
. TRBJ2-1 TRBV2 . TGTGCCAGCAAGGTGTTTAGCAATGAGCAGTTCTTC CASKVFSNEQFF
. TRBJ2-1 TRBV7-9 . TGTGCCAGCAGCTTGGGACACCGCGGCAATGAGCAGTTCTTC CASSLGHRGNEQFF
. TRBJ2-2 TRBV7-6 TRBD2 TGTGCCAGCAGCCACTCCACTAGCGGCCCGAACACCGGGGAGCTGTTTTTT CASSHSTSGPNTGELFF
. TRBJ2-3 TRBV7-3 . TGTGCCAGCGGTCTTGGGGGCGGTAGCACAGATACGCAGTATTTT CASGLGGGSTDTQYF
. TRBJ2-3 TRBV4-2 TRBD1 TGTGCCAGCAGCCAAGGGACAGGGGGGAGCACAGATACGCAGTATTTT CASSQGTGGSTDTQYF
. TRBJ2-5 TRBV5-1 TRBD1 TGCGCCAGCAGCCCATGGCCTTCTGGACAGGGGTCTCAAGAGACCCAGTACTTC CASSPWPSGQGSQETQYF
. TRBJ2-1 TRBV10-3 TRBD2 TGTGCCATCACACAAACTAGCGGGGGGGACAATGAGCAGTTCTTC CAITQTSGGDNEQFF
. TRBJ1-1 TRBV9 TRBD1 TGTGCCAGCAGCGCCCCAGGGGGCGCGCCTGAAGCTTTCTTT CASSAPGGAPEAFF
. TRBJ2-5 TRBV18 TRBD1 TGTGCCAGCTCACCACCCTGGACAGGGGGCGAGACCCAGTACTTC CASSPPWTGGETQYF
. TRBJ1-3 TRBV9 . TGTGCCAGCAGCGTAGTGCCCTCTGGAAACACCATATATTTT CASSVVPSGNTIYF
once TRBJ1-4 TRBV30 TRBD1 TGTGCCTGGAGCCACCCGGGACAGGGGTTGGCAAAACTGTTTTTT CAWSHPGQGLAKLFF
. TRBJ2-6 TRBV5-5 . TGTGCCAGCAGCTTAGGGTTTTACTCTGGGGCCAACGTCCTGACTTTC CASSLGFYSGANVLTF
. TRBJ2-1 TRBV3-1/TRBV3-2 . TGTGCCAGCAGCTTTCCCGCTCTCTTGGGGGAGCAGTTCTTC CASSFPALLGEQFF
. TRBJ2-2 TRBV7-2 . TGTGCCAGCAGCTTAAGTCAGGGGACCGGGGAGCTGTTTTTT CASSLSQGTGELFF
once TRBJ2-3 TRBV7-8 TRBD2 TGTGCCAGCAGCTTCTCTTCCCTCGGACTAGCCGCAACAGATACGCAGTATTTT CASSFSSLGLAATDTQYF
. TRBJ2-2 TRBV5-1 . TGCGCCAGCAGCTTGGGGGGCAGGGCCGGGGAGCTGTTTTTT CASSLGGRAGELFF
. TRBJ1-2 TRBV11-2 TRBD1 TGTGCCAGCAGCTCGGGAGGGACAGGGGGCGATGGCTACACCTTC CASSSGGTGGDGYTF
. TRBJ1-1 TRBV4-1 . TGCGCCAGCAGCCTACAACTCGGTAACACTGAAGCTTTCTTT CASSLQLGNTEAFF
. TRBJ2-5 TRBV5-5 . TGTGCCAGCAGCCCAGGGACTTCCCAAGAGACCCAGTACTTC CASSPGTSQETQYF
. TRBJ1-2 TRBV5-5 . TGTGCCAGCAGCTTGTTGCGGGCTAAGGGTCATGGCTACACCTTC CASSLLRAKGHGYTF
once TRBJ1-2 TRBV5-1 TRBD1 TGCGCCAGCAGCTTGGACCCGACAGGGGGAGGAACTGGCTACACCTTC CASSLDPTGGGTGYTF
. TRBJ1-3 TRBV7-2 . TGTGCCAGCAGCTTAGTATACAGGCCCATATATTTT CASSLVYRPIYF